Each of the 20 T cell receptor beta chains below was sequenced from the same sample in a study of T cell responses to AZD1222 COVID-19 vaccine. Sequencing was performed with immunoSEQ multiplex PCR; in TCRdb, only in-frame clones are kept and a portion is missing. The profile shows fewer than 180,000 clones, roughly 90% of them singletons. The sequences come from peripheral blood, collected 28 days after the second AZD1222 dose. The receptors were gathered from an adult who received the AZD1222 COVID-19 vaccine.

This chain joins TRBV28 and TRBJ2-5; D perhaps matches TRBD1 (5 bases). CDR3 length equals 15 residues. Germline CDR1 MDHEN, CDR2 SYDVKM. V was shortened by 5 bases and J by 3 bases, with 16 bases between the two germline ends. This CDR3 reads CASSLQGIQEETQYF. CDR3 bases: TGTGCCAGCAGTCTCCAGGGAATTCAGGAAGAGACCCAGTACTTC.

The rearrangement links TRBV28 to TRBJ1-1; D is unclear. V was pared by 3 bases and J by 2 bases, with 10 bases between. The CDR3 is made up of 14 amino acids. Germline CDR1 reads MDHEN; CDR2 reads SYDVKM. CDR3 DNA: TGTGCCAGCAGTTTTCCGGGCAGCAACACTGAAGCTTTCTTT. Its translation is CASSFPGSNTEAFF.

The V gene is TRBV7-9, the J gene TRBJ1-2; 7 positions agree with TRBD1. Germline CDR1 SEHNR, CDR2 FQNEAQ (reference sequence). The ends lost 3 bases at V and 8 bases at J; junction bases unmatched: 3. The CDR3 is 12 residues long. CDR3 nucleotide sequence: TGTGCCAGCAGCTTCCGGACAGGAGGCTACACCTTC. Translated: CASSFRTGGYTF.

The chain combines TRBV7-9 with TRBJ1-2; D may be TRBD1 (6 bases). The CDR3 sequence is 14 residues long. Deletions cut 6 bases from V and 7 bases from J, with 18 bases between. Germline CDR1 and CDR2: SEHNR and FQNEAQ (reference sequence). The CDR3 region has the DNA TGTGCCAGCAGTATGGGACACGAAGGGGGTGGCTACACCTTC. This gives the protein CASSMGHEGGGYTF.

The DNA of the CDR3 is TGTGCCAGCAGCCGGGGGGGACAAATATCTGGAAACACCATATATTTT. As protein: CASSRGGQISGNTIYF. This chain links TRBV7-2 with TRBJ1-3, with a weak D call TRBD1 (6 bases). V shed 5 bases and J shed 1 base, with 15 bases lying between them. The CDR3 consists of 16 residues. CDR1 is SGHTA, CDR2 FQGNSA, per germline.

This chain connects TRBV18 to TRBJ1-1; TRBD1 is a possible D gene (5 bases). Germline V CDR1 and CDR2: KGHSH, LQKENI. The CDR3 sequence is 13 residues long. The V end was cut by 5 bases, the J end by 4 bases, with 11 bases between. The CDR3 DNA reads TGTGCCAGCTCATTCCCGGGGCCCACTGAAGCTTTCTTT. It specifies CASSFPGPTEAFF.

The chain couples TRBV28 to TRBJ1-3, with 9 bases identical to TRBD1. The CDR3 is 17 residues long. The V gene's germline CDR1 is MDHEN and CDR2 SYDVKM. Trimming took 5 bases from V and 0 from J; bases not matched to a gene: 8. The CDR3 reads CASSPAGQGYSGNTIYF. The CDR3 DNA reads TGTGCCAGCAGTCCGGCGGGACAGGGTTACTCTGGAAACACCATATATTTT.

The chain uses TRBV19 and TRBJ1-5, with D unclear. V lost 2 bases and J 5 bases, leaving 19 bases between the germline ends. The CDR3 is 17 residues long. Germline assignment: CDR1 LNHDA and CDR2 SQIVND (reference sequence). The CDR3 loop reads CASSIIASGVVYQPQHF. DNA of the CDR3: TGTGCCAGTAGTATAATAGCGAGCGGGGTTGTGTATCAGCCCCAGCATTTT.

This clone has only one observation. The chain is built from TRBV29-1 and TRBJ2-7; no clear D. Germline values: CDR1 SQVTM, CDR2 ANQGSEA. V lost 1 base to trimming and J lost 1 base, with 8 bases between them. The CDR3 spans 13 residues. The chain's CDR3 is CSVEVAESYEQYF. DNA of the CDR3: TGCAGCGTTGAAGTGGCAGAATCCTACGAGCAGTACTTC.

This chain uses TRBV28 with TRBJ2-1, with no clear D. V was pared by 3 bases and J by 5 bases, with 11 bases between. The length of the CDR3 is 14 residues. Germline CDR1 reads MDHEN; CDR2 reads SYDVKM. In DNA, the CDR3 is TGTGCCAGCAGTTTCCCCCGGCCCAACAATGAGCAGTTCTTC. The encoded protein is CASSFPRPNNEQFF.

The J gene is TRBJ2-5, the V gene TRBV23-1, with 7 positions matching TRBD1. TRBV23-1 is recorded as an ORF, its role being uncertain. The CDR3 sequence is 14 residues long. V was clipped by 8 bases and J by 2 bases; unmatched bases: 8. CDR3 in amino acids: CASRTGRRQETQYF. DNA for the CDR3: TGCGCCAGCCGGACAGGCCGCCGGCAAGAGACCCAGTACTTC.

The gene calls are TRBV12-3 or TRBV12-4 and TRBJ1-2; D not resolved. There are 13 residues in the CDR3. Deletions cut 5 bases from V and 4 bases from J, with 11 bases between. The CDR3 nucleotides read TGTGCCAGCAGTACGACGGAGACCTATGGCTACACCTTC. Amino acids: CASSTTETYGYTF.

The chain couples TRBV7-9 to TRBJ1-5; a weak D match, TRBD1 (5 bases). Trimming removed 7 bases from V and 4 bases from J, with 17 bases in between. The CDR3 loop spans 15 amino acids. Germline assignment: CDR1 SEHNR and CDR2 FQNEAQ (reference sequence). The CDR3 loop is CASTGEGPLNQPQHF. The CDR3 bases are TGTGCCAGCACGGGAGAGGGGCCACTTAATCAGCCCCAGCATTTT.

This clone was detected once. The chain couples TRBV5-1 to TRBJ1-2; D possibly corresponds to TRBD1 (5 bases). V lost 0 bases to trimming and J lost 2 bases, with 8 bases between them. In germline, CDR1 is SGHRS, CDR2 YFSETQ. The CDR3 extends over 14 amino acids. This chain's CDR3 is CASSLDPGNYGYTF. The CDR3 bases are TGCGCCAGCAGCTTGGACCCAGGGAACTATGGCTACACCTTC.

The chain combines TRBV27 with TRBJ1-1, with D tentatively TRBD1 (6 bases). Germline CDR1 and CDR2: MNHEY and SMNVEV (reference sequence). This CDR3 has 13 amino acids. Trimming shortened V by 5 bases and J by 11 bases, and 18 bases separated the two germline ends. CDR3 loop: CASSLGHRVKAFF. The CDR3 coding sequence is TGTGCCAGCAGTCTAGGACACAGGGTGAAGGCTTTCTTT.

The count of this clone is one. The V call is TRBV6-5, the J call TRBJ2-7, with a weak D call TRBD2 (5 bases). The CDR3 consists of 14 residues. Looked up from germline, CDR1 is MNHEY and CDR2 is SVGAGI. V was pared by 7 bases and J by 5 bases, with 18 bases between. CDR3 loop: CASMIYGGSNEQYF. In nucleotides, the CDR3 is TGTGCCAGCATGATTTACGGAGGAAGTAACGAGCAGTACTTC.

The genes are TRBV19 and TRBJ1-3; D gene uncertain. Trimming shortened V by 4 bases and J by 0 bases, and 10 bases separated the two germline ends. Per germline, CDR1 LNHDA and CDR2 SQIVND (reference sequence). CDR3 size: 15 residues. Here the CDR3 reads CASSTSGSSGNTIYF. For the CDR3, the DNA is TGTGCCAGTAGTACCTCTGGATCCTCTGGAAACACCATATATTTT.

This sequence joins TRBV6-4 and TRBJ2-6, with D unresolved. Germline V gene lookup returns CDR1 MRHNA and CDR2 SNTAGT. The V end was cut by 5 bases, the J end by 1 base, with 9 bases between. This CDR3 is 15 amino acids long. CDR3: CASSSQPSGANVLTF. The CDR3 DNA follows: TGTGCCAGCAGTTCGCAGCCATCTGGGGCCAACGTCCTGACTTTC.

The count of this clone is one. The CDR3 DNA reads TGTGCCAGCAGTTCAGGGTGGGGAAACACCATATATTTT. Its protein product is CASSSGWGNTIYF. The rearrangement uses TRBV27 and TRBJ1-3; maybe TRBD1 (5 bases). Germline-derived CDR1 and CDR2 are MNHEY and SMNVEV (reference sequence). The CDR3 spans 13 residues. V was pared by 4 bases and J by 4 bases, with 8 bases between.

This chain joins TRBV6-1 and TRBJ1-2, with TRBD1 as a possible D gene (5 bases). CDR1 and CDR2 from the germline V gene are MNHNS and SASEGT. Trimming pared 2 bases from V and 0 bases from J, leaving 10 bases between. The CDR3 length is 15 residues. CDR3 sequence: CASSELTGPNYGYTF. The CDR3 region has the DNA TGTGCCAGCAGTGAATTAACAGGCCCTAACTATGGCTACACCTTC.